A selection of T cell receptor beta chains follows, all from one sample in a study of regulatory T cells in long-lasting Graves disease. TCRdb used MiXCR to reprocess the multiplex PCR reads, holding one entry per CDR3 protein. The table shows 300,000 to 400,000 distinct CDR3 sequences, with about a sixth occurring only once. Another study also made use of these data, one on T cells in Graves' hyperthyroidism and ophthalmopathy.

This material consisted of peripheral blood mononuclear cells (PBMCs), taken at new diagnosis, from a patient treated with antithyroid drugs. These receptors all come from a man in his forties or fifties with Graves disease. The CDR3 runs from the conserved cysteine through the conserved F or W.

J gene: TRBJ1-4
V gene: TRBV12-3/TRBV12-4
CDR3 length: 14
CDR3 protein: CASGLGGAYEKLFF

J gene: TRBJ2-1
V gene: TRBV28
CDR3 length: 13
CDR3 protein: CATITTGNNEQFF

J gene: TRBJ1-6
V gene: TRBV18
CDR3 length: 15
CDR3 protein: CASSRDRGGNSPLHF

J gene: TRBJ2-2
V gene: TRBV15
CDR3 length: 16
CDR3 protein: CATSRGRDSNTGELFF

J gene: TRBJ1-2
V gene: TRBV28
CDR3 length: 14
CDR3 protein: CASSLTGTGDGYTF

J gene: TRBJ2-7
V gene: TRBV12-3/TRBV12-4
CDR3 length: 14
CDR3 protein: CASKHLGHSYEQYF

J gene: TRBJ1-1
V gene: TRBV2
CDR3 length: 11
CDR3 protein: CASRGYTEAFF

J gene: TRBJ1-1
V gene: TRBV10-3
CDR3 length: 14
CDR3 protein: CAISVTGGDTEAFF

J gene: TRBJ2-3
V gene: TRBV12-3/TRBV12-4
CDR3 length: 14
CDR3 protein: CASSLDRGLNTQYF

J gene: TRBJ2-1
V gene: TRBV3-1
CDR3 length: 12
CDR3 protein: CASSQEGDSQFF

J gene: TRBJ1-5
V gene: TRBV7-2
CDR3 length: 13
CDR3 protein: CASSLGQDQPQHF

J gene: TRBJ2-3
V gene: TRBV20-1
CDR3 length: 17
CDR3 protein: CSARWASGGSTTDTQYF

J gene: TRBJ2-7
V gene: TRBV11-2
CDR3 length: 14
CDR3 protein: CASSLPGAAYEQYF

J gene: TRBJ2-1
V gene: TRBV20-1
CDR3 length: 14
CDR3 protein: CSASFPGGYNEQFF

J gene: TRBJ2-2
V gene: TRBV7-9
CDR3 length: 14
CDR3 protein: CASWDRANTGELFF

J gene: TRBJ2-5
V gene: TRBV28
CDR3 length: 15
CDR3 protein: CASMSTGSPLQTQYF

J gene: TRBJ2-3
V gene: TRBV4-2
CDR3 length: 16
CDR3 protein: CASSQDSAGGLDTQYF

J gene: TRBJ1-2
V gene: TRBV29-1
CDR3 length: 14
CDR3 protein: CSVGRDRGVHGYTF

J gene: TRBJ1-6
V gene: TRBV20-1
CDR3 length: 15
CDR3 protein: CSACTGVSCNSPLHF

J gene: TRBJ1-3
V gene: TRBV7-9
CDR3 length: 16
CDR3 protein: CASSPLGTWSGNTTYF

J gene: TRBJ2-7
V gene: TRBV2
CDR3 length: 16
CDR3 protein: CASSVDLGALIHEQYF

J gene: TRBJ2-7
V gene: TRBV2
CDR3 length: 15
CDR3 protein: CASSLVPRELNEQYF

J gene: TRBJ2-7
V gene: TRBV20-1
CDR3 length: 14
CDR3 protein: CSASRDRGSYEQYF

J gene: TRBJ1-4
V gene: TRBV2
CDR3 length: 13
CDR3 protein: CASRQGLNEKLFF

J gene: TRBJ2-3
V gene: TRBV7-2
CDR3 length: 13
CDR3 protein: CASSRDSTDTQYF

J gene: TRBJ2-6
V gene: TRBV5-4
CDR3 length: 16
CDR3 protein: CASSLYASGGANVLTF

J gene: TRBJ1-1
V gene: TRBV7-2
CDR3 length: 14
CDR3 protein: CASSDRDSFTEAFF

J gene: TRBJ1-1
V gene: TRBV28
CDR3 length: 13
CDR3 protein: CASRDRVGTEAFF

J gene: TRBJ1-3
V gene: TRBV4-3
CDR3 length: 17
CDR3 protein: CASSQAPSGGSGNTIYF

J gene: TRBJ2-7
V gene: TRBV6-9
CDR3 length: 17
CDR3 protein: CASSYSKRQAARYEQYF

J gene: TRBJ1-3
V gene: TRBV10-3
CDR3 length: 18
CDR3 protein: CAISDTTTGSPGGNTIYF

J gene: TRBJ2-1
V gene: TRBV2
CDR3 length: 17
CDR3 protein: CASRGRGSQRSYNEQFF

J gene: TRBJ1-4
V gene: TRBV2
CDR3 length: 13
CDR3 protein: CASIGEANEKLFF

J gene: TRBJ1-2
V gene: TRBV7-2
CDR3 length: 16
CDR3 protein: CASSLTQGVWGYGYTF

J gene: TRBJ1-2
V gene: TRBV18
CDR3 length: 12
CDR3 protein: CASSQGTDGYTF